The following is a TCR beta chain sequence with its context. The antigen remains unidentified. The data were taken from a study of shared clonotypes between healthy human individuals. Measured with immunoSEQ multiplex PCR; TCRdb has only the in-frame clones, and not every one. In the table there are around 550,000 clones, roughly 96% of which are singletons. Naive CD8 cells were CD45RO-negative, positively selected for CCR7, excluding terminally differentiated effector memory CD45RA+ cells. CDR1 and CDR2 from the germline V gene are MNHEY and SVGAGI. The CDR3 contains 15 residues. Deletions cut 8 bases from V and 0 bases from J, with 17 bases between. Whole-study results and caveats: Naive CD4 clonotype sharing across several donors was about 5%. Sampling was confined to blood; repertoires within tissues likely differ.

This chain uses TRBV6-5 with TRBJ2-7, with D perhaps TRBD2 (6 bases). The TCR sequence derives from a woman in her 30s in good health. Sample: naive CD8+ T cells sorted from blood. This CDR3 reads CASRPGGTDSYEQYF. Here the CDR3 DNA reads TGTGCCAGCCGCCCCGGCGGGACCGACTCCTACGAGCAGTACTTC.